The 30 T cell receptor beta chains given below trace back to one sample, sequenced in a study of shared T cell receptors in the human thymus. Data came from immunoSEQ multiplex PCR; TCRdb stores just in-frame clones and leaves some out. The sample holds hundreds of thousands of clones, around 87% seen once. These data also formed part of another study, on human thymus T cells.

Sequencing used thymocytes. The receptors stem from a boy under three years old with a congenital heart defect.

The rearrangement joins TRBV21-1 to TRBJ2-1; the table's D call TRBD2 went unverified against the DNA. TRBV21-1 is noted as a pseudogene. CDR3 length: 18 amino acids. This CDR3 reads CASSKAGGGTSGYNEQFF. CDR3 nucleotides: TGTGCCAGCAGCAAAGCAGGCGGTGGGACTAGCGGGTATAATGAGCAGTTCTTC.

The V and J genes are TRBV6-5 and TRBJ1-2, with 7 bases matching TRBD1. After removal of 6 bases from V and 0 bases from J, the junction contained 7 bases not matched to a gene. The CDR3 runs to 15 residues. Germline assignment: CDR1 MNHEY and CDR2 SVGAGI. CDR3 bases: TGTGCCAGCAGCCCCCAAGGGACAGCTAACTATGGCTACACCTTC. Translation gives CASSPQGTANYGYTF.

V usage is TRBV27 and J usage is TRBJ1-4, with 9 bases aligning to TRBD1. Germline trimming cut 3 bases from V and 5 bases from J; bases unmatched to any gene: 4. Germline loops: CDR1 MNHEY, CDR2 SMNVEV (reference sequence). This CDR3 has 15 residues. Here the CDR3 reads CASSLTGQGNEKLFF. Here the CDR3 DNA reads TGTGCCAGCAGTTTGACGGGACAGGGAAATGAAAAACTGTTTTTT.

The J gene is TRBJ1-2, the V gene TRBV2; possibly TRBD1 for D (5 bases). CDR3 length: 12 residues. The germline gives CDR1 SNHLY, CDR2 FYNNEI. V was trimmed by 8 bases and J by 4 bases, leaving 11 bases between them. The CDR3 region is CASPTGAYGYTF. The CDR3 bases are TGTGCCAGCCCCACAGGAGCCTATGGCTACACCTTC.

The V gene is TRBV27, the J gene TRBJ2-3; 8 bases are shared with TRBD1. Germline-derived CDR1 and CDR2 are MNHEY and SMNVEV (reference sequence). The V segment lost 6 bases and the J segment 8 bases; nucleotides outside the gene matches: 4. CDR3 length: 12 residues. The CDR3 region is CASRRDRGTQYF. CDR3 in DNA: TGTGCCAGCAGAAGAGACAGGGGTACGCAGTATTTT.

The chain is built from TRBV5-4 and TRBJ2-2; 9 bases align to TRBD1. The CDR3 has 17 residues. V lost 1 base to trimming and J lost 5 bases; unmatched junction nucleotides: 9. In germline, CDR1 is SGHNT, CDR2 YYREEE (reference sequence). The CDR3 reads CASSLRPGQGWTGELFF. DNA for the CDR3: TGTGCCAGCAGCTTGCGCCCGGGACAGGGCTGGACCGGGGAGCTGTTTTTT.

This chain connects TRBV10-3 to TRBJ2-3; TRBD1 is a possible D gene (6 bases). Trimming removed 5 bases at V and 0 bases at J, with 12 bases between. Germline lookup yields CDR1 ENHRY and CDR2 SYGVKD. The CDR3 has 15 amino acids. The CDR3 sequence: CAISRDRTSTDTQYF. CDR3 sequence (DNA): TGTGCCATCAGTCGAGACAGGACTAGCACAGATACGCAGTATTTT.

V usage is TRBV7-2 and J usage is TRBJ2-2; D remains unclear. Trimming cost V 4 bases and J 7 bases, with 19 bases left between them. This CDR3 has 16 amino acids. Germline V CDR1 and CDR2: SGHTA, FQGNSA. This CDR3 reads CASSYPSTGLLGELFF. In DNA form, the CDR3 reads TGTGCCAGCAGCTACCCGTCGACGGGTCTGCTCGGGGAGCTGTTTTTT.

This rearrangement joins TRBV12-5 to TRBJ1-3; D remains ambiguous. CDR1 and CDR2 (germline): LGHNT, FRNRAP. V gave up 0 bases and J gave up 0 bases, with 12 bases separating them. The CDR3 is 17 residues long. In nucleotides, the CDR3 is TGTGCTAGTGGTTTGGTCGGGAACGTGGTCTCTGGAAACACCATATATTTT. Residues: CASGLVGNVVSGNTIYF.

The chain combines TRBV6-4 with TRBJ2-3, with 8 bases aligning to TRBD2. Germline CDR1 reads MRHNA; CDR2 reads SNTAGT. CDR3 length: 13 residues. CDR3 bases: TGTGCAACTAGCGGAAGAACCCCAGATACGCAGTATTTT. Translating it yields CATSGRTPDTQYF.

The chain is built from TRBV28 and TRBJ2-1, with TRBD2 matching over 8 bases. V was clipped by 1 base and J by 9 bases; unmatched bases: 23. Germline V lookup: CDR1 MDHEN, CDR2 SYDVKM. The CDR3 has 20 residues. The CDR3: CASSLFWRGEIIYPLGEQFF. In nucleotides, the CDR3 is TGTGCCAGCAGTTTATTTTGGCGGGGGGAAATAATCTACCCTCTGGGTGAGCAGTTCTTC. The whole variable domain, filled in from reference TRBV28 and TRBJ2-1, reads DVKVTQSSRYLVKRTGEKVFLECVQDMDHENMFWYRQDPGLGLRLIYFSYDVKMKEKGDIPEGYSVSREKKERFSLILESASTNQTSMYLCASSLFWRGEIIYPLGEQFFGPGTRLTVL.

CDR3 in DNA: TGTGCCAGCTATCCGGGGGGGCGGGCAGATACGCAGTATTTT. It yields the protein CASYPGGRADTQYF. The V and J genes are TRBV6-1 and TRBJ2-3, with TRBD2 identical over 8 bases. With 8 bases clipped from V and 4 bases from J, the junction kept 8 bases outside the gene matches. Looked up from germline, CDR1 is MNHNS and CDR2 is SASEGT. The CDR3 contains 14 residues.

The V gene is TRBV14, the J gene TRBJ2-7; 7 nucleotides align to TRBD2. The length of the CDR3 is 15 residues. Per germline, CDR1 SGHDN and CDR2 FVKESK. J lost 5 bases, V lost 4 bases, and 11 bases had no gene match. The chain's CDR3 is CASSPRGGKRDEQYF. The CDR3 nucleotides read TGTGCCAGCAGCCCGCGGGGAGGGAAACGGGACGAGCAGTACTTC.

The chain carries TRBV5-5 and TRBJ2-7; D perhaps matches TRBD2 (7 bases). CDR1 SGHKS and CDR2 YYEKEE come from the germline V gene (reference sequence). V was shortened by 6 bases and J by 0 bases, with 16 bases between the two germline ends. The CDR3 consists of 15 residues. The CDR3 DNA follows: TGTGCCAGCATCCCATGGGGGGGGGCCTCCTACGAGCAGTACTTC. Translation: CASIPWGGASYEQYF.

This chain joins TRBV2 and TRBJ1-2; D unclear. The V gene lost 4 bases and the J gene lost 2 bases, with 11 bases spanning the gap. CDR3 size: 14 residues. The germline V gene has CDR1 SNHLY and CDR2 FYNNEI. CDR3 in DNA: TGTGCCAGCAGTGTTACGCGGGAGAACTATGGCTACACCTTC. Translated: CASSVTRENYGYTF.

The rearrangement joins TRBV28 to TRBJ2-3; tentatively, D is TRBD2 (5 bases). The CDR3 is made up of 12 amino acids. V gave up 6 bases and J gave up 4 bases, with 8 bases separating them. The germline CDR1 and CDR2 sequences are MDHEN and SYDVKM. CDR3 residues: CASREGSDTQYF. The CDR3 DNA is TGTGCCAGCAGAGAGGGTTCAGATACGCAGTATTTT.

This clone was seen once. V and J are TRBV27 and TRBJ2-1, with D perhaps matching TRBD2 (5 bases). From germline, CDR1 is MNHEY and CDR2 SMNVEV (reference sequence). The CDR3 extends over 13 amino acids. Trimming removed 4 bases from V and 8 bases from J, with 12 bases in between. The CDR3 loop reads CASSYRGGDEQFF. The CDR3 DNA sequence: TGTGCCAGCAGTTATCGGGGTGGCGATGAGCAGTTCTTC.

DNA for the CDR3: TGTGCCAGCAGTCCCACAGGACTGAACACTGAAGCTTTCTTT. Protein: CASSPTGLNTEAFF. J is TRBJ1-1 and V is TRBV6-4, with D possibly matching TRBD1 (5 bases). The CDR3 consists of 14 residues. Per the germline V gene, CDR1 is MRHNA and CDR2 is SNTAGT. V dropped 5 bases and J dropped 0 bases, with 10 bases sitting between them.

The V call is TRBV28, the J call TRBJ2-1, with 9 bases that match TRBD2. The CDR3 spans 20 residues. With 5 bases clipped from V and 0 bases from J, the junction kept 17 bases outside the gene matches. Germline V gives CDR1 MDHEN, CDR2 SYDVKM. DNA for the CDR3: TGTGCCAGCAGTACCCCTCGGGGTAGCGGGGGCCTTAGCTCCTACAATGAGCAGTTCTTC. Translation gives CASSTPRGSGGLSSYNEQFF. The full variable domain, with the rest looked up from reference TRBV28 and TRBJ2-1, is DVKVTQSSRYLVKRTGEKVFLECVQDMDHENMFWYRQDPGLGLRLIYFSYDVKMKEKGDIPEGYSVSREKKERFSLILESASTNQTSMYLCASSTPRGSGGLSSYNEQFFGPGTRLTVL.

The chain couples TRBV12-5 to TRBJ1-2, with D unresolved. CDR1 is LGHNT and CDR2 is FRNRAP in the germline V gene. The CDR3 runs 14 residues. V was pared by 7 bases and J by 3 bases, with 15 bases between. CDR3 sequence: CASASRLSDYGYTF. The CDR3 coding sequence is TGTGCTAGTGCCTCCAGGCTCTCCGACTATGGCTACACCTTC.

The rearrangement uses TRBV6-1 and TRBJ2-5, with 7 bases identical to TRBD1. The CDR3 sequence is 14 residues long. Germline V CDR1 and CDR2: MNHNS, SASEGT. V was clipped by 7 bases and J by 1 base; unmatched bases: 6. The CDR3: CASTPGTAQETQYF. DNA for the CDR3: TGTGCCAGCACCCCCGGGACAGCCCAAGAGACCCAGTACTTC.

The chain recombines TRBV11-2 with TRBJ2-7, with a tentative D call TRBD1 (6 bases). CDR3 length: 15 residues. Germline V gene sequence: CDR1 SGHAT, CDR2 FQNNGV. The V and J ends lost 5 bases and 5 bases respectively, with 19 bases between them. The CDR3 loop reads CASSPGGGESHEQYF. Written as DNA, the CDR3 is TGTGCCAGCAGCCCAGGTGGGGGCGAGTCCCACGAGCAGTACTTC.

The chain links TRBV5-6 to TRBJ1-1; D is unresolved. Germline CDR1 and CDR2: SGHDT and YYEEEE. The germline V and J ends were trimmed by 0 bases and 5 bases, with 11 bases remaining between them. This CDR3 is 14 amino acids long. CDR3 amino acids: CASSLVAGWTEAFF. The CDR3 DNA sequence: TGTGCCAGCAGCTTGGTGGCAGGTTGGACTGAAGCTTTCTTT. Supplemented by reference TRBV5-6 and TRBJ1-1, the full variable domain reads DAGVTQSPTHLIKTRGQQVTLRCSPKSGHDTVSWYQQALGQGPQFIFQYYEEEERQRGNFPDRFSGHQFPNYSSELNVNALLLGDSALYLCASSLVAGWTEAFFGQGTRLTVV.

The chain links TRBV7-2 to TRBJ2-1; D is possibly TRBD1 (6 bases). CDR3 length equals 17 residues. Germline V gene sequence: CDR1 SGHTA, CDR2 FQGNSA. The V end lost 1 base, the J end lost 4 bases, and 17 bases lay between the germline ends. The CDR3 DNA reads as TGTGCCAGCAGCTTAGAAACAGTCCGGGACATTTACAATGAGCAGTTCTTC. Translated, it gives CASSLETVRDIYNEQFF.

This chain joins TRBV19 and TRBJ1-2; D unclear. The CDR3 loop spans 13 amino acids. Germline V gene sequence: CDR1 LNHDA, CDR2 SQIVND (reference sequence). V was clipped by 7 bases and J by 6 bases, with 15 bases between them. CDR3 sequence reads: CASTPPQTHGYTF. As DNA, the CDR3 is TGTGCCAGTACCCCCCCCCAGACTCATGGCTACACCTTC.

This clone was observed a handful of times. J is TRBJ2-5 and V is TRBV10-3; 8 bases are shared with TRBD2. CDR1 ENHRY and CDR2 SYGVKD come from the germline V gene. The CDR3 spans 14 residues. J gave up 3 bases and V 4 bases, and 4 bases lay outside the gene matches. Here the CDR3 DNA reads TGTGCCATCAGTGGGCGGGGGGCAAAAGAGACCCAGTACTTC. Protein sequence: CAISGRGAKETQYF.

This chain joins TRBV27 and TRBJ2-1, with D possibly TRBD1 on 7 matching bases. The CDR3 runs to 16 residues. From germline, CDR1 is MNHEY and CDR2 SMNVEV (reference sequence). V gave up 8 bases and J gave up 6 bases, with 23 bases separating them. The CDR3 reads CASGTPPGGPGNEQFF. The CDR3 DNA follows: TGTGCCAGCGGGACCCCTCCAGGGGGGCCCGGCAATGAGCAGTTCTTC.

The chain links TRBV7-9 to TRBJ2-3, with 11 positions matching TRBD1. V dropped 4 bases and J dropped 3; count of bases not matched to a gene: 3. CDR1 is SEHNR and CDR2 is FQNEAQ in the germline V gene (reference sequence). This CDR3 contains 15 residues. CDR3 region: CASSWGQGGTDTQYF. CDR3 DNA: TGTGCCAGCAGCTGGGGACAGGGGGGTACAGATACGCAGTATTTT. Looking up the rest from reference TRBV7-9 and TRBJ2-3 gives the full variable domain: DTGVSQNPRHKITKRGQNVTFRCDPISEHNRLYWYRQTLGQGPEFLTYFQNEAQLEKSRLLSDRFSAERPKGSFSTLEIQRTEQGDSAMYLCASSWGQGGTDTQYFGPGTRLTVL.

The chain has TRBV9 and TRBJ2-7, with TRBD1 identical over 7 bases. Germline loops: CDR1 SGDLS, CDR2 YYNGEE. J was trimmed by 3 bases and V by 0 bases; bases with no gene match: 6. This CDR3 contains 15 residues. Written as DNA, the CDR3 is TGTGCCAGCAGCGTAGCTACCGGGACAGACTACGAGCAGTACTTC. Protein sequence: CASSVATGTDYEQYF.

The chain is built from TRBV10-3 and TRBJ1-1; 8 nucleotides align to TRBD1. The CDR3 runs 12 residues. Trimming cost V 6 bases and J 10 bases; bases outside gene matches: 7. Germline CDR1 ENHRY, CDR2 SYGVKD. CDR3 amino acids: CAIRPNRGVAFF. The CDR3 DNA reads TGTGCCATCAGGCCTAACAGGGGGGTAGCTTTCTTT.